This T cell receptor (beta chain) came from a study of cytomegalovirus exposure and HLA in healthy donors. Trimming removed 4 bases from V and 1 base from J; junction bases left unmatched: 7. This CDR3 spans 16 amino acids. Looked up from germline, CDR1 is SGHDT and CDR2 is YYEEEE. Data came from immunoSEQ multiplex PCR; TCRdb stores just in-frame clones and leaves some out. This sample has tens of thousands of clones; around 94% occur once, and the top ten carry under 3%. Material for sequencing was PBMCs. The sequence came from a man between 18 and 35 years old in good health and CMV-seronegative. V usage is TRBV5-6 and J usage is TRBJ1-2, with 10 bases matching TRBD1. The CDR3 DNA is TGTGCCAGCAGCATTTCGACAGGGGGCATTAACTATGGCTACACCTTC. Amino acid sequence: CASSISTGGINYGYTF.